This T cell receptor beta chain was profiled in a study of CD8+ T cells in alopecia areata. Study-wide background: Severity among treated patients was scored by the percentage of scalp area affected. Findings and caveats of the study: The link between baseline CD8+ expansion and response remains uncertain with one nonresponder.

Points on this clone: Its antigen is still unknown. At one boundary the junction diverges from the germline segment, which might be a read error.

The authors extracted RNA and reverse transcribed it into cDNA as the sequencing template. Here immunoSEQ multiplex PCR was the method, and the copy in TCRdb shows in-frame clones only, minus some. Found here are under 200,000 clones, 60% of them singletons; the top ten hold 14%. Indicated treatment: oral pan-JAK inhibitor, 5-10 mg twice daily. Peripheral blood, together with lesional scalp punch biopsies, was collected from alopecia areata patients. The CDR3 is made up of 14 amino acids. The germline V gene encodes CDR1 LNHDA and CDR2 SQIVND (reference sequence). The chain combines TRBV19 with TRBJ1-5; 7 bases match TRBD1. The receptor's source is a human donor with alopecia areata. The specimen comprised CD4+ T cells sorted from blood, sampled at week 24, from a patient treated with tofacitinib. The chain's CDR3 is CASSVEGADQPQHF. The CDR3 region has the DNA TGTGCCAGTAGTGTAGAGGGGGCCGATCAGCCCCAGCATTTT.